Below are 6 T cell receptor beta chains sequenced from a single sample in a study of OX40 agonist ivuxolimab in advanced cancers. Library preparation was by the immunoSEQ multiplex PCR assay. TCRdb mirrors the immuneACCESS table, restricted to in-frame sequences. Some clones are absent from its copies; in checked studies, under half trace to an unresolved V gene, and the reason for the others is unknown. This sample is represented by under 85,000 clones; nearly 95% of them were singletons. 9.5% to 11% of the sample is taken by the ten largest. Source: CD4+ or CD8+ T cells sorted from blood, taken in a trial of the OX40 agonist ivuxolimab. These receptors were obtained from an adult with an advanced solid tumor such as melanoma, head and neck, liver or kidney cancer.

The count of this clone is one. This chain uses TRBV9 with TRBJ1-1; D possibly corresponds to TRBD1 (5 bases). Germline loops: CDR1 SGDLS, CDR2 YYNGEE. Trimming removed 3 bases from V and 0 bases from J, with 9 bases in between. The CDR3 extends over 14 amino acids. CDR3 protein: CASSGTLMNTEAFF. Written as DNA, the CDR3 is TGTGCCAGCAGCGGGACACTAATGAACACTGAAGCTTTCTTT.

The chain recombines TRBV6-5 with TRBJ2-7; 9 bases line up with TRBD1. The CDR3 has 14 amino acids. Losses at the gene ends were 5 bases for V and 5 bases for J; bases not matched to a gene: 7. Germline V gene data show CDR1 as MNHEY and CDR2 as SVGAGI. The CDR3 DNA follows: TGTGCCAGCAGTCCGGGACAGGGAGCCGACGAGCAGTACTTC. The encoded protein is CASSPGQGADEQYF.

The J gene is TRBJ2-7, the V gene TRBV27; 8 nucleotides align to TRBD1. V was clipped by 3 bases and J by 2 bases; unmatched bases: 3. This CDR3 has 14 residues. Germline V lookup: CDR1 MNHEY, CDR2 SMNVEV (reference sequence). The CDR3 DNA is TGTGCCAGCAGTTTCCTGGGACAGGCCTACGAGCAGTACTTC. Amino acids: CASSFLGQAYEQYF.

The rearrangement uses TRBV6-5 and TRBJ1-4; D remains ambiguous. Germline CDR1 and CDR2: MNHEY and SVGAGI. The CDR3 extends over 12 amino acids. V was cut by 2 bases and J by 13 bases, with 11 bases left in between. The CDR3 region has the DNA TGTGCCAGCAGTTACGGAAGCGGAGGACTGTTTTTT. Residues: CASSYGSGGLFF.

The CDR3 reads CASSIEPSRDTQYF. In nucleotides, the CDR3 is TGTGCCAGTAGTATAGAGCCAAGCAGGGATACGCAGTATTTT. This sequence joins TRBV19 and TRBJ2-3; D ambiguous. The germline V and J ends were trimmed by 0 bases and 6 bases, with 10 bases remaining between them. The germline gives CDR1 LNHDA, CDR2 SQIVND (reference sequence). This CDR3 has 14 residues.

V is TRBV11-2 and J is TRBJ2-1, with D perhaps matching TRBD2 (7 bases). The CDR3 is made up of 13 amino acids. V lost 11 bases, J lost 8 bases, and 19 bases lay in between. Germline assignment: CDR1 SGHAT and CDR2 FQNNGV. CDR3 in amino acids: CASEGGSSYEQFF. CDR3 DNA sequence: TGTGCCTCAGAGGGGGGGTCCAGTTATGAGCAGTTCTTC.